One sample yielded the 12 T cell receptor beta chains listed below, sequenced in a study of blood T cell repertoires in COVID-19. TCRdb's table, derived via immunoSEQ multiplex PCR, lists solely in-frame clones and lacks some. Here the sample spans 200,000 to 250,000 clones, 65% to 90% being singletons. The sequencing sample was made of peripheral blood. These receptor sequences come from a woman older than 75 with active or convalescent COVID-19.

This clone was detected a few times. V usage is TRBV3-1 (or the pseudogene TRBV3-2) and J usage is TRBJ1-3, with a weak D call TRBD1 (6 bases). The CDR3 contains 15 residues. V lost 5 bases to trimming and J lost 2 bases, with 13 bases between them. Germline CDR1 is LGHDT and CDR2 is YNNKEL (reference sequence). As DNA, the CDR3 is TGTGCCAGCAGCACGAACCAGGGGCCTGGAAACACCATATATTTT. It is translated as CASSTNQGPGNTIYF.

The chain recombines TRBV4-1 with TRBJ1-3, with D perhaps matching TRBD1 (5 bases). Per germline, CDR1 MGHRA and CDR2 YSYEKL. Trimming took 5 bases from V and 4 from J, leaving 9 bases between them. The CDR3 loop spans 13 amino acids. The CDR3 sequence is CASSAGLGNTIYF. The CDR3 coding sequence is TGCGCCAGCAGCGCAGGGCTGGGAAACACCATATATTTT.

This clone came up once. The chain couples TRBV24-1 to TRBJ2-3, with D perhaps matching TRBD2 (5 bases). CDR3 length equals 14 residues. Germline CDR1 is KGHDR and CDR2 is SFDVKD. Trimming cost V 3 bases and J 6 bases, with 12 bases left between them. The CDR3 DNA sequence: TGTGCCACCAGTGATCCCCCAAGAGGGGATACGCAGTATTTT. It encodes CATSDPPRGDTQYF.

This clone showed up just once. The chain is built from TRBV19 and TRBJ1-3; D unresolved. The V gene lost 5 bases and the J gene lost 5 bases, with 16 bases spanning the gap. In germline, CDR1 is LNHDA, CDR2 SQIVND (reference sequence). The CDR3 has 15 amino acids. CDR3 region: CASSRDAAARNTIYF. The CDR3 bases are TGTGCCAGTAGTCGTGACGCGGCGGCTAGAAACACCATATATTTT.

The chain couples TRBV19 to TRBJ2-5; D unresolved. V was clipped by 3 bases and J by 1 base, with 15 bases between them. Germline V gene data show CDR1 as LNHDA and CDR2 as SQIVND (reference sequence). The CDR3 is 16 residues long. The CDR3 nucleotides are TGTGCCAGTAGTATGCGGATAGGCCTATTCCAAGAGACCCAGTACTTC. It specifies CASSMRIGLFQETQYF. Looking up the rest from reference TRBV19 and TRBJ2-5 gives the full variable domain: DGGITQSPKYLFRKEGQNVTLSCEQNLNHDAMYWYRQDPGQGLRLIYYSQIVNDFQKGDIAEGYSVSREKKESFPLTVTSAQKNPTAFYLCASSMRIGLFQETQYFGPGTRLLVL.

V and J are TRBV2 and TRBJ2-1; 9 nucleotides align to TRBD2. CDR1 and CDR2 from the germline V gene are SNHLY and FYNNEI. This CDR3 has 15 residues. V lost 6 bases and J lost 7; bases outside the gene matches: 10. This CDR3 reads CASRETSGLSNEQFF. CDR3 coding DNA: TGTGCCAGCAGAGAGACTAGCGGCCTGAGTAATGAGCAGTTCTTC.

J is TRBJ2-7 and V is TRBV19; 7 bases align to TRBD2. CDR3 length: 13 amino acids. The germline CDR1 and CDR2 sequences are LNHDA and SQIVND (reference sequence). V was clipped by 5 bases and J by 5 bases; unmatched bases: 6. Here the CDR3 DNA reads TGTGCCAGTAGTTTAACTAGCGACCACGAGCAGTACTTC. This codes for CASSLTSDHEQYF.

Note on this clone: The sample holds other DNA sequences that translate to the same CDR3. The chain has TRBV5-1 and TRBJ2-7; 10 positions agree with TRBD1. The V gene's germline CDR1 is SGHRS and CDR2 YFSETQ. There are 14 residues in the CDR3. With 4 bases clipped from V and 1 base from J, the junction kept 2 bases outside the gene matches. The CDR3 sequence is CASSRDRGSYEQYF. CDR3 nucleotides: TGCGCCAGCAGCCGGGACAGGGGATCCTACGAGCAGTACTTC.

This clone has just one count. V gene TRBV15 combines with J gene TRBJ1-5; possibly TRBD1 for D (5 bases). The CDR3 is made up of 14 amino acids. V dropped 4 bases and J dropped 15 bases, with 22 bases sitting between them. Germline V CDR1 and CDR2: LNHNV, YYDKDF (reference sequence). Written as DNA, the CDR3 is TGTGCCACCAGCAACCCTGCTACGGGACCTAGCGCGCATTTT. Translating it yields CATSNPATGPSAHF.

This rearrangement joins TRBV11-1 to TRBJ2-7, with TRBD1 matching over 9 bases. The CDR3 runs to 15 residues. Germline values: CDR1 SGHAT, CDR2 FQDESV (reference sequence). The trim removed 6 bases at V and 5 bases at J, leaving 11 bases unmatched. CDR3 bases: TGTGCCAGCAGATCACCGGGACAGGGTACCAACGAGCAGTACTTC. It codes for CASRSPGQGTNEQYF.

Remarks on this clone: In the same sample, other DNA sequences code for this CDR3. This chain joins TRBV12-3 or TRBV12-4 and TRBJ1-2; D unclear. The CDR3 totals 11 residues. V dropped 8 bases and J dropped 2 bases, with 6 bases sitting between them. The CDR3 protein is CASRENYGYTF. CDR3 DNA sequence: TGTGCCAGCCGGGAAAACTATGGCTACACCTTC.

This chain links TRBV19 with TRBJ2-1, with 7 bases lining up with TRBD2. V lost 8 bases and J lost 4; bases outside the gene matches: 5. CDR1 is LNHDA, CDR2 SQIVND, per germline (reference sequence). The CDR3 sequence is 13 residues long. CDR3 sequence (DNA): TGTGCCAGTTCTCGGACTAGTTACAATGAGCAGTTCTTC. It codes for CASSRTSYNEQFF.